The rows below give T cell receptor beta chains drawn from one sample of a study of blood T cells in healthy people across ages. TCRdb re-analysed the 5' RACE reads in MiXCR, keeping a single row per CDR3 protein. Of approximately 730,000 distinct CDR3 sequences listed, approximately 55% are singletons. Sequenced sample: blood. These receptors originate from a man older than 75 in good health. CDR3s include the opening cysteine and the closing phenylalanine or tryptophan. A D gene is named only where the DNA matches it firmly. Size is stated for part of the rows, as once, few or many counts, or as a class when the clone is expanded.

D gene,CDR3 length,J gene,clone size,V gene,CDR3 DNA,CDR3 protein
TRBD1,15,TRBJ1-6,.,TRBV2,TGTGCCAGCAACCGGGACAGGCGTGATAATTCACCCCTCCACTTT,CASNRDRRDNSPLHF
.,16,TRBJ2-7,.,TRBV21-1,TGTGCCAGCAGCAACGTAGGGACTAGCAGCCACTACGAGCAGTACTTC,CASSNVGTSSHYEQYF
.,15,TRBJ1-1,.,TRBV29-1,TGCAGCGTTGGTCGGGGGATGAGGGAGAACACTGAAGCTTTCTTT,CSVGRGMRENTEAFF
TRBD2,18,TRBJ2-7,.,TRBV7-2,TGTGCCAGCAGCCGACACCCGGGACTAGCGGGAGTAGGCTACGAGCAGTACTTC,CASSRHPGLAGVGYEQYF
TRBD1,15,TRBJ2-5,.,TRBV20-1,TGCAGTGCTCGACAGGGGGCGGTATGGGGAGAGACCCAGTACTTC,CSARQGAVWGETQYF
TRBD1,14,TRBJ2-4,.,TRBV28,TGTGCCAGCAGTTACCGGGACAGAAAAAACATTCAGTACTTC,CASSYRDRKNIQYF
.,17,TRBJ2-4,.,TRBV27,TGTGCCAGCAGTTTGTGGGGGTGGACGGCCTCCAAAAACATTCAGTACTTC,CASSLWGWTASKNIQYF
TRBD2,17,TRBJ2-3,.,TRBV9,TGTGCCAGCAGCGAGGGACTAGCGGGAACAAGGAACAGATACGCGTATTTT,CASSEGLAGTRNRYAYF
TRBD2,15,TRBJ2-5,few,TRBV12-3/TRBV12-4,TGTGCCAGCAGTTTAGAGCCTAGCGGGAGAGGGGAGCAGTACTTC,CASSLEPSGRGEQYF
.,11,TRBJ2-7,few,TRBV5-6,TGTGCCAGCAGCTTGGAGGCCGACAGGTACTTC,CASSLEADRYF
TRBD2,16,TRBJ2-7,once,TRBV20-1,TGCAGTGCTGAGGGGAGGACTAGCGGGAGGCCGGGGGAGCAGTACTTC,CSAEGRTSGRPGEQYF
TRBD2,15,TRBJ2-7,.,TRBV9,TGTGCCAGCAGCGTAGGAAGCGGGAGGGCCGACGAGCAGTACTTC,CASSVGSGRADEQYF
.,11,TRBJ2-5,few,TRBV10-3,TGTGCCACCGGTAGCCAAGAGACCCAGTACTTC,CATGSQETQYF
.,16,TRBJ1-1,.,TRBV6-2/TRBV6-3,TGTGCCAACAGCCTGACAACTACAGGCGTGAACACTGAAGCTTTCTTT,CANSLTTTGVNTEAFF
.,15,TRBJ1-4,.,TRBV2,TGTGCCAGCAGTGAACGCGGGACGAGGGGTGAAAAACTGTTTTTT,CASSERGTRGEKLFF
.,15,TRBJ2-4,.,TRBV29-1,TGCAGCGTTCCACAGGTTGGAGGGTCGAAAAACTTTCAGTACTTC,CSVPQVGGSKNFQYF
TRBD1,13,TRBJ2-7,few,TRBV5-5,TGTGCCAGCAGCCCCGACAGGGCTAACGAGCAGTACTTC,CASSPDRANEQYF
TRBD1,13,TRBJ1-1,.,TRBV7-9,TGTGCCACCCGACAGGGGATAAACACTGAAGCTTTCTTT,CATRQGINTEAFF
TRBD2,19,TRBJ2-7,.,TRBV7-2,TGTGCCAGCAGCCGCTGGGGAGGACTAGCGGGAAACCTAGGATGGGAACAGTACTTC,CASSRWGGLAGNLGWEQYF
.,13,TRBJ1-1,.,TRBV24-1,TGTGCCACCATGGGCAGGAGGAACACTGAAGCTTTCTTT,CATMGRRNTEAFF
.,16,TRBJ2-1,.,TRBV3-1,TGTGCCAGCAGCCCGCAGACGGTCCTCTCCTACAATGAGCAGTTCTTC,CASSPQTVLSYNEQFF
TRBD2,15,TRBJ2-7,.,TRBV20-1,TGCAGTGCTCCTGATCTAGCTAGCGGGTCCTACGAGCAGTACTTC,CSAPDLASGSYEQYF
TRBD2,16,TRBJ2-5,few,TRBV20-1,TGCAGTGCTAGACCAGGGACTAGCGGGAGGGCTGAGACCCAGTACTTC,CSARPGTSGRAETQYF
.,15,TRBJ2-3,.,TRBV28,TGTGCCAGCAGTTTATCCGCCAGGTTCACAGATACGCAGTATTTT,CASSLSARFTDTQYF
.,14,TRBJ1-5,.,TRBV3-1,TGTGCCAGCGCCCTAACAGGGAGCAATCAGCCCCAGCATTTT,CASALTGSNQPQHF
.,16,TRBJ1-2,few,TRBV6-5,TGTGCCAGCAGTTATTTCGGGACCGGAGCTAACTATGGCTACACCTTC,CASSYFGTGANYGYTF
.,15,TRBJ2-4,.,TRBV9,TGTGCCAGCAGCGTAGGGCAGGATGGTTGGGTTACTCAGTACTTC,CASSVGQDGWVTQYF
TRBD2,17,TRBJ2-1,.,TRBV3-1,TGTGCCAGCAGCCAAGAAACGGGACTAGCGGGGTACAATGAGCAGTTCTTC,CASSQETGLAGYNEQFF
.,12,TRBJ1-2,few,TRBV10-3,TGTGCCATCAGGGACTCTGGAGGTCCGAACACCTTC,CAIRDSGGPNTF
.,11,TRBJ2-2,.,TRBV10-3,TGTGCCATCAGTAGCACCGGGGAGCTGTTTTTT,CAISSTGELFF
TRBD1,17,TRBJ1-4,once,TRBV6-6,TGTGCCAGCAGTTACTCGAAGGCGGACAGGGGAAGTGAAAAACTGTTTTTT,CASSYSKADRGSEKLFF
TRBD2,14,TRBJ2-1,.,TRBV12-3/TRBV12-4,TGTGCCAGCAGGTCTAGCGGGAGCGGAAATGAGCAGTTCTTC,CASRSSGSGNEQFF
.,13,TRBJ1-4,.,TRBV20-1,TGCAGTGCCCCCCGGGGGGTCGGGGAAAAACTGTTTTTT,CSAPRGVGEKLFF
.,13,TRBJ2-5,few,TRBV10-3,TGTGCCATCAGTCCGAGGGGGGCAGAGACCCAGTACTTC,CAISPRGAETQYF
.,15,TRBJ2-1,.,TRBV12-3/TRBV12-4,TGTGCCAGCAGCCCAGGGGGGGTTCCCTACAATGAGCAGTTCTTC,CASSPGGVPYNEQFF
.,14,TRBJ2-7,.,TRBV18,TGTGCCAGCTCCCAGGGCCAGGCTACCTACGAGCAGTACTTC,CASSQGQATYEQYF
TRBD2,14,TRBJ2-3,.,TRBV12-3/TRBV12-4,TGTGCCAGCAGCCCGGGACTAGCGGCAAGATACGCGTATTTT,CASSPGLAARYAYF
TRBD2,13,TRBJ2-3,few,TRBV18,TGTGCCAGCTCGCGGACTAGCGTCGATACGCAGTATTTT,CASSRTSVDTQYF
TRBD2,17,TRBJ2-1,.,TRBV24-1,TGTGTCACCAGGCCGGGATTTGGGGGGGGACCAATAGGGGAGCAGTTCTTC,CVTRPGFGGGPIGEQFF
TRBD2,13,TRBJ2-1,few,TRBV5-1,TGCGCCAGCGGGACTAGCGCTTACAATGAGCAGTTCTTC,CASGTSAYNEQFF
.,15,TRBJ2-3,.,TRBV10-2,TGCGCCAGCAGTGAGTCGATCACCGGACCAGATACGCAGTATTTT,CASSESITGPDTQYF
TRBD2,16,TRBJ2-1,.,TRBV7-3,TGTGCCAGCAGCTTAAAGGGACTAGCGGTCCGCAATGAGCAGTTCTTC,CASSLKGLAVRNEQFF
TRBD1,15,TRBJ2-3,.,TRBV6-4,TGTGCCAGCAGTGTTCAGGGGGCCCCCACAGATACGCAGTATTTT,CASSVQGAPTDTQYF
TRBD1,13,TRBJ1-2,.,TRBV7-8,TGTGCCTCCCGACAGGGAGCCAACTATGGCTACACCTTC,CASRQGANYGYTF
.,15,TRBJ1-5,.,TRBV2,TGTGCCAGCAGTCCGTCGACAGGACTCAATCAGCCCCAGCATTTT,CASSPSTGLNQPQHF
.,12,TRBJ1-5,.,TRBV20-1,TGCAGTGCCGTCGAGGGCAATCAGCCCCAGCATTTT,CSAVEGNQPQHF
.,12,TRBJ2-7,few,TRBV29-1,TGCAGCGCACAGGGTGACTCCTACGAGCAGTACTTC,CSAQGDSYEQYF
.,9,TRBJ2-1,few,TRBV29-1,TGCAGCGTCGGACCGGAGCAGTTCTTC,CSVGPEQFF
TRBD1,13,TRBJ1-4,.,TRBV12-3/TRBV12-4,TGTGCCAGCAGGGGGACAGGGAATGAAAAACTGTTTTTT,CASRGTGNEKLFF
.,10,TRBJ2-2,.,TRBV4-2,TGTGCCAGCAGCCAAGGGGTTCTGTTTTTT,CASSQGVLFF
.,17,TRBJ2-7,.,TRBV5-1,TGCGCCAGCAGCGATCGGGTCCTAGCAGGGAGGGACAATGAGCAGTACTTC,CASSDRVLAGRDNEQYF
TRBD2,15,TRBJ2-7,many,TRBV5-5,TGTGCCAGCAGCTTCGAACTAGCGGGGTCCTACGAGCAGTACTTC,CASSFELAGSYEQYF
.,13,TRBJ1-2,.,TRBV30,TGTGCCTGCCAAGGGGGTGGAGGGAATGGCTACACCTTC,CACQGGGGNGYTF
.,11,TRBJ1-1,.,TRBV29-1,TGCAGCTCACGCGGGGGGACTGAAGCTTTCTTT,CSSRGGTEAFF
.,14,TRBJ2-3,once,TRBV12-3/TRBV12-4,TGTGCCAGCAGCTCAGGAGGAGGGTACAGATACGCGTATTTT,CASSSGGGYRYAYF